The present T cell receptor beta chain was sequenced within a study of blood T cell repertoires in COVID-19. At the level of the study: In each case, the material was cDNA or gDNA derived from T cells, B-cell-depleted T cells, or PBMCs.

In the source study's methods: Estimation of nucleated cell counts relied on the amplification of reference gene primers. Only in-frame clones appear in the TCRdb table, and some are missing; sequencing was by immunoSEQ multiplex PCR. V and J calls and clone size are copied from that table; D and trimming were computed from the DNA. The repertoire holds 190,000 or so clones, with 87% as singletons. CDR3 length: 14 residues. J gave up 10 bases and V 7 bases, and 10 bases lay outside the gene matches. CDR1 and CDR2 (germline): MNHEY, SMNVEV (reference sequence). The J gene is TRBJ1-6, the V gene TRBV27; TRBD1 agrees at 7 bases. Sequenced material: peripheral blood. This clonotype originated in a man between 60 and 70 years old who had recovered from COVID-19. The CDR3 DNA reads TGTGCCAGCACCCAATGGTCAGGGGGATCACCCCTCCACTTT. Translation gives CASTQWSGGSPLHF.